Below, 18 T cell receptor beta chains from the same sample are listed, as sequenced in a study of shared clonotypes between healthy human individuals. TCRdb's copy holds only in-frame clones and misses some; the assay was immunoSEQ multiplex PCR. The table lists roughly 2 million clones, roughly 95% of them singletons. Sequenced material: naive CD4+ T cells sorted from blood. Indicated subset: CD45RA+ positively selected. These receptors all come from a man between 18 and 35 years old in good health.

The V and J genes are TRBV27 and TRBJ1-1; D ambiguous. Trimming left V 4 bases short and J 8 bases short, with 11 bases between. The CDR3 consists of 12 residues. Germline V gene lookup returns CDR1 MNHEY and CDR2 SMNVEV (reference sequence). CDR3 sequence (DNA): TGTGCCAGCAGTTCATCCGTAGGGGAAGCTTTCTTT. Translating gives CASSSSVGEAFF.

This chain connects TRBV4-1 to TRBJ2-7, with TRBD1 as a possible D gene (5 bases). Trimming pared 3 bases from V and 2 bases from J, leaving 11 bases between. Per germline, CDR1 MGHRA and CDR2 YSYEKL. The CDR3 contains 14 residues. As DNA, the CDR3 is TGCGCCAGCAGCCATACCGGACAAGCCTACGAGCAGTACTTC. This encodes CASSHTGQAYEQYF.

V is TRBV20-1 and J is TRBJ2-7; D is undetermined. V was trimmed by 4 bases and J by 7 bases, leaving 11 bases between them. This CDR3 contains 11 residues. Germline V gene data show CDR1 as DFQATT and CDR2 as SNEGSKA (reference sequence). Written as DNA, the CDR3 is TGCAGTGCTACCCCCCGGGTGGAGCAGTACTTC. This encodes CSATPRVEQYF.

This clone was counted once. This rearrangement joins TRBV6-7 to TRBJ2-5, with TRBD1 as a possible D gene (6 bases). TRBV6-7 is an open reading frame, and its role is uncertain. The CDR3 covers 16 residues. The V and J ends lost 8 bases and 1 base respectively, with 20 bases between them. CDR3 region: CASDLSGVVGQETQYF. CDR3 sequence (DNA): TGTGCCAGCGATCTCTCAGGGGTTGTAGGCCAAGAGACCCAGTACTTC.

This chain links TRBV4-3 with TRBJ1-1; D uncertain. The CDR3 is made up of 14 amino acids. The germline V gene encodes CDR1 LGHNA and CDR2 YSLEER. V lost 1 base and J 5 bases, leaving 11 bases between the germline ends. The CDR3 nucleotides read TGCGCCAGCAGCCAAGTCTTCCTGGGGACTGAAGCTTTCTTT. It encodes CASSQVFLGTEAFF.

Concerning this clone itself: This specimen includes other DNA sequences encoding the same CDR3. V is TRBV5-1 and J is TRBJ1-3, with 7 bases lining up with TRBD1. This CDR3 has 17 amino acids. Germline V lookup: CDR1 SGHRS, CDR2 YFSETQ. Trimming cost V 0 bases and J 0 bases; bases outside gene matches: 6. CDR3 residues: CASSLGTGASSGNTIYF. The CDR3 DNA reads as TGCGCCAGCAGCTTGGGGACAGGCGCCAGCTCTGGAAACACCATATATTTT.

The chain links TRBV29-1 to TRBJ2-7; no reliable D call. The CDR3 has 11 amino acids. Trimming took 4 bases from V and 2 from J, leaving 6 bases between them. Germline values: CDR1 SQVTM, CDR2 ANQGSEA. This chain's CDR3 is CSVADTYEQYF. In nucleotides, the CDR3 is TGCAGCGTTGCAGATACCTACGAGCAGTACTTC.

The V call is TRBV28, the J call TRBJ1-2; 7 bases are a match to TRBD1. CDR3 size: 14 residues. CDR1 and CDR2 from the germline V gene are MDHEN and SYDVKM. V was clipped by 1 base and J by 7 bases; unmatched bases: 6. This CDR3 is CASSLFQGGRGYTF. In nucleotides, the CDR3 is TGTGCCAGCAGTTTATTCCAGGGGGGCCGTGGCTACACCTTC.

This clone occurred once. This sequence joins TRBV28 and TRBJ2-7, with D possibly being TRBD1 or TRBD2 (5 bases each). V lost 6 bases to trimming and J lost 2 bases, with 17 bases between them. This CDR3 has 15 residues. Germline loops: CDR1 MDHEN, CDR2 SYDVKM. The CDR3 loop reads CASRPPGTATYEQYF. CDR3 sequence (DNA): TGTGCCAGCAGGCCCCCGGGGACGGCCACCTACGAGCAGTACTTC.

This sequence joins TRBV6-5 and TRBJ1-1; no reliable D call. The ends were cut back, 5 bases at V and 1 base at J, with 8 bases in the middle. This CDR3 has 13 amino acids. Germline V gene sequence: CDR1 MNHEY, CDR2 SVGAGI. For the CDR3, the DNA is TGTGCCAGCAGTACAGTGACGAACACTGAAGCTTTCTTT. It encodes CASSTVTNTEAFF.

The chain has TRBV7-2 and TRBJ2-2, with TRBD1 matching over 8 bases. The CDR3 extends over 15 amino acids. Germline-derived CDR1 and CDR2 are SGHTA and FQGNSA. J gave up 7 bases and V 1 base, and 5 bases lay outside the gene matches. The chain's CDR3 is CASSLGQGFFGELFF. CDR3 in DNA: TGTGCCAGCAGCTTAGGACAGGGGTTCTTCGGGGAGCTGTTTTTT.

This clone appeared a single time. The genes are TRBV5-1 and TRBJ2-3; the D gene is possibly TRBD1 (7 bases). Trimming shortened V by 0 bases and J by 0 bases, and 14 bases separated the two germline ends. The CDR3 spans 17 residues. Germline-derived CDR1 and CDR2 are SGHRS and YFSETQ. The CDR3: CASSLGETGTSTDTQYF. For the CDR3, the DNA is TGCGCCAGCAGCTTGGGAGAGACAGGGACTAGCACAGATACGCAGTATTTT.

The rearrangement joins TRBV29-1 to TRBJ2-1, with D possibly TRBD1 on 5 matching bases. CDR1 SQVTM and CDR2 ANQGSEA come from the germline V gene. This CDR3 contains 14 residues. Between the trimmed V and J ends, which lost 7 bases and 3 bases, there was a span of 16 bases. CDR3 region: CSGFGHEDYNEQFF. Written as DNA, the CDR3 is TGCAGCGGATTTGGACACGAAGACTACAATGAGCAGTTCTTC.

This clone appeared once. The DNA for the CDR3 is TGTGCCAGTAGTATCGTCGACACGAGAAAAGCTTTCTTT. Its protein is CASSIVDTRKAFF. This rearrangement joins TRBV19 to TRBJ1-1; no reliable D call. This CDR3 region has 13 residues. Germline V gene sequence: CDR1 LNHDA, CDR2 SQIVND (reference sequence). V gave up 3 bases and J gave up 9 bases, with 14 bases separating them. The variable domain in full, completed from reference TRBV19 and TRBJ1-1, reads DGGITQSPKYLFRKEGQNVTLSCEQNLNHDAMYWYRQDPGQGLRLIYYSQIVNDFQKGDIAEGYSVSREKKESFPLTVTSAQKNPTAFYLCASSIVDTRKAFFGQGTRLTVV.

The chain recombines TRBV5-1 with TRBJ2-5; possible D gene TRBD2, 6 bases. Trimming took 4 bases from V and 5 from J, leaving 15 bases between them. The CDR3 has 14 amino acids. Germline CDR1 reads SGHRS; CDR2 reads YFSETQ. As DNA, the CDR3 is TGCGCCAGCAGCCCGGGATCGGAGGGGGAGACCCAGTACTTC. Its translation is CASSPGSEGETQYF.

V and J are TRBV6-1 and TRBJ2-7; D remains ambiguous. V was shortened by 1 base and J by 5 bases, with 6 bases between the two germline ends. Germline V gene sequence: CDR1 MNHNS, CDR2 SASEGT. The CDR3 is 12 residues long. Written as DNA, the CDR3 is TGTGCCAGCAGTGAAGGGGCCCACGAGCAGTACTTC. Translation: CASSEGAHEQYF.

As regards this clone: Other nucleotide sequences in the sample specify the same CDR3. V and J are TRBV27 and TRBJ2-7; no reliable D call. The CDR3 extends over 13 amino acids. V gave up 0 bases and J gave up 3 bases, with 6 bases separating them. CDR1 and CDR2 (germline): MNHEY, SMNVEV (reference sequence). Here the CDR3 DNA reads TGTGCCAGCAGTTTATCGGGCGGCTACGAGCAGTACTTC. Amino acid sequence: CASSLSGGYEQYF.

The rearrangement links TRBV30 to TRBJ1-4, with D hard to call. The germline gives CDR1 GTSNPN, CDR2 SVGIG (reference sequence). Trimming removed 0 bases from V and 8 bases from J, with 7 bases in between. The CDR3 length is 12 residues. The DNA of the CDR3 is TGTGCCTGGAGTGTACTGCAGGAAAAACTGTTTTTT. Translated, it gives CAWSVLQEKLFF.